This T cell receptor beta chain was documented in a study of shared clonotypes between healthy human individuals. Study-level background: Three plates each covered CD4 naive and memory; CD8 naive two, CD8 memory one.

The repertoire was sequenced with immunoSEQ multiplex PCR; TCRdb's copy has only in-frame clones and lacks some. Of about 2.1 million clones in the sample, roughly 93% are singletons; the top ten hold under 2%. The ends lost 4 bases at V and 4 bases at J; junction bases unmatched: 8. This CDR3 is 16 amino acids long. CDR1 is SGHAT, CDR2 FQNNGV, per germline. Terminally differentiated effector memory CD45RA+ cells were left out of the naive CD8 fraction, which was CD45RO-negative and positively selected for CCR7. Each donor was a Caucasian adult residing in Nashville, Tennessee. Material for sequencing was naive CD8+ T cells from PBMCs. The clonotype originates from a man aged 18 to 35 in good health. Some clones in this sample may be carry-over from other donors' samples. The chain is built from TRBV11-2 and TRBJ2-1, with 9 bases lining up with TRBD1. CDR3 sequence (DNA): TGTGCCAGCAGCTCGAGTCACAGGGGGCCTTACAATGAGCAGTTCTTC. Amino acid sequence: CASSSSHRGPYNEQFF.